The rows below give T cell receptor beta chains drawn from one sample of a study of T cell responses to AZD1222 COVID-19 vaccine. Here immunoSEQ multiplex PCR was the method, and the copy in TCRdb shows in-frame clones only, minus some. The sample holds about 110,000 clones; 90% are singletons and the top ten take around 5%. The material sequenced was peripheral blood, taken on day 0 of AZD1222 vaccination. These receptors originate from an adult in good health. The CDR3 runs from the conserved cysteine through the conserved F or W. The order of the fields is clone size, J gene, V gene, D gene, CDR3 protein, CDR3 DNA. D genes are given only for firm matches. Not all rows give a size; the values are once, few, many and, for expanded clones, a class.

clone_size: .
j_call: TRBJ1-2
v_call: TRBV19
d_call: .
cdr3_aa: CASSIATVLTPDGYTF
cdr3_nt: TGTGCCAGTAGTATCGCGACAGTACTAACACCCGATGGCTACACCTTC

clone_size: .
j_call: TRBJ1-5
v_call: TRBV7-2
d_call: TRBD1
cdr3_aa: CASSPPGQGVQPQHF
cdr3_nt: TGTGCCAGCAGCCCTCCGGGACAGGGGGTGCAGCCCCAGCATTTT

clone_size: .
j_call: TRBJ1-2
v_call: TRBV10-3
d_call: TRBD1
cdr3_aa: CAISDNDRGMRANYGYTF
cdr3_nt: TGTGCCATCAGCGACAACGACAGGGGAATGCGCGCTAACTATGGCTACACCTTC

clone_size: few
j_call: TRBJ1-2
v_call: TRBV19
d_call: .
cdr3_aa: CASSIVSLGGYTF
cdr3_nt: TGTGCCAGTAGTATAGTTAGCCTCGGGGGCTACACCTTC

clone_size: few
j_call: TRBJ2-3
v_call: TRBV7-3
d_call: .
cdr3_aa: CASSLTGRRDTQYF
cdr3_nt: TGTGCCAGCAGCTTAACGGGACGGAGAGATACGCAGTATTTT

clone_size: .
j_call: TRBJ2-2
v_call: TRBV6-5
d_call: TRBD1
cdr3_aa: CASGRTGANTGELFF
cdr3_nt: TGTGCCAGCGGGCGGACAGGGGCCAACACCGGGGAGCTGTTTTTT

clone_size: .
j_call: TRBJ2-7
v_call: TRBV6-5
d_call: TRBD1
cdr3_aa: CASSRQGSLEQYF
cdr3_nt: TGTGCCAGCAGTCGACAGGGCAGTCTAGAGCAGTACTTC

clone_size: few
j_call: TRBJ1-6
v_call: TRBV5-1
d_call: .
cdr3_aa: CASSSSGDSPLHF
cdr3_nt: TGCGCCAGCAGCTCCTCTGGGGATTCACCCCTCCACTTT

clone_size: .
j_call: TRBJ1-1
v_call: TRBV6-5
d_call: TRBD1
cdr3_aa: CASSLGTDASRAFF
cdr3_nt: TGTGCCAGCAGCCTTGGGACAGACGCTTCGAGGGCTTTCTTT

clone_size: .
j_call: TRBJ2-7
v_call: TRBV29-1
d_call: TRBD1
cdr3_aa: CSVLTGNTYEQYF
cdr3_nt: TGCAGCGTGTTGACAGGGAACACCTACGAGCAGTACTTC

clone_size: .
j_call: TRBJ2-3
v_call: TRBV4-2
d_call: TRBD2
cdr3_aa: CASSQVAGGSDTQYF
cdr3_nt: TGTGCCAGCAGCCAAGTAGCGGGAGGCTCAGATACGCAGTATTTT

clone_size: .
j_call: TRBJ2-5
v_call: TRBV24-1
d_call: TRBD1
cdr3_aa: CATRDRGETQYF
cdr3_nt: TGTGCCACTAGGGACAGGGGCGAGACCCAGTACTTC

clone_size: once
j_call: TRBJ1-5
v_call: TRBV7-9
d_call: .
cdr3_aa: CASSPGRVNQPQHF
cdr3_nt: TGTGCCAGCAGCCCTGGACGGGTCAATCAGCCCCAGCATTTT

clone_size: few
j_call: TRBJ2-5
v_call: TRBV5-4
d_call: TRBD2
cdr3_aa: CASSFGGGSQETQYF
cdr3_nt: TGTGCCAGCAGCTTTGGGGGGGGTTCTCAAGAGACCCAGTACTTC

clone_size: once
j_call: TRBJ2-7
v_call: TRBV4-3
d_call: .
cdr3_aa: CASSQGGGRAAYEQYF
cdr3_nt: TGCGCCAGCAGCCAAGGAGGAGGTAGGGCCGCCTACGAGCAGTACTTC

clone_size: .
j_call: TRBJ1-1
v_call: TRBV18
d_call: .
cdr3_aa: CASSPGRRGAMNTEAFF
cdr3_nt: TGTGCCAGCTCACCAGGGCGGAGGGGGGCCATGAACACTGAAGCTTTCTTT

clone_size: .
j_call: TRBJ1-2
v_call: TRBV4-2
d_call: .
cdr3_aa: CASSQEPGPDYGYTF
cdr3_nt: TGTGCCAGCAGCCAAGAACCGGGTCCCGACTATGGCTACACCTTC

clone_size: .
j_call: TRBJ2-4
v_call: TRBV21-1
d_call: .
cdr3_aa: CASSKNGQRAKNIQYF
cdr3_nt: TGTGCCAGCAGCAAAAACGGACAGCGGGCCAAAAACATTCAGTACTTC

clone_size: .
j_call: TRBJ1-3
v_call: TRBV13
d_call: .
cdr3_aa: CASSFMTASGNTIYF
cdr3_nt: TGTGCCAGCAGCTTTATGACAGCCTCTGGAAACACCATATATTTT

clone_size: .
j_call: TRBJ2-7
v_call: TRBV12-3/TRBV12-4
d_call: .
cdr3_aa: CATGTATYEQYF
cdr3_nt: TGTGCCACCGGGACGGCCACCTACGAGCAGTACTTC

clone_size: few
j_call: TRBJ2-3
v_call: TRBV5-4
d_call: TRBD1
cdr3_aa: CASSIRTGSTDTQYF
cdr3_nt: TGTGCCAGCAGCATACGGACAGGGAGCACAGATACGCAGTATTTT

clone_size: .
j_call: TRBJ1-4
v_call: TRBV7-6
d_call: .
cdr3_aa: CASSPTPTNEKLFF
cdr3_nt: TGTGCCAGCAGCCCGACCCCAACTAATGAAAAACTGTTTTTT

clone_size: .
j_call: TRBJ1-4
v_call: TRBV28
d_call: .
cdr3_aa: CAVEKLFF
cdr3_nt: TGTGCCGTTGAAAAACTGTTTTTT

clone_size: .
j_call: TRBJ1-4
v_call: TRBV7-6
d_call: TRBD1
cdr3_aa: CASSGTGGTTTNEKLFF
cdr3_nt: TGTGCCAGCAGCGGTACAGGGGGGACCACAACTAATGAAAAACTGTTTTTT

clone_size: .
j_call: TRBJ1-4
v_call: TRBV21-1
d_call: .
cdr3_aa: CASMAPGVEKLFF
cdr3_nt: TGTGCCAGCATGGCCCCTGGGGTGGAAAAACTGTTTTTT

clone_size: .
j_call: TRBJ2-7
v_call: TRBV28
d_call: .
cdr3_aa: CASSFREQYF
cdr3_nt: TGTGCCAGCAGTTTCCGCGAGCAGTACTTC

clone_size: .
j_call: TRBJ2-3
v_call: TRBV9
d_call: .
cdr3_aa: CASSVGTNTDTQYF
cdr3_nt: TGTGCCAGCAGCGTCGGGACAAACACAGATACGCAGTATTTT

clone_size: .
j_call: TRBJ2-7
v_call: TRBV9
d_call: .
cdr3_aa: CASNPSGHSAEQYF
cdr3_nt: TGTGCCAGCAACCCCTCGGGACACTCGGCCGAGCAGTACTTC

clone_size: .
j_call: TRBJ1-6
v_call: TRBV9
d_call: .
cdr3_aa: CASTVGAGMNSPLHF
cdr3_nt: TGTGCCAGCACCGTAGGGGCGGGAATGAATTCACCCCTCCACTTT

clone_size: few
j_call: TRBJ2-1
v_call: TRBV6-5
d_call: .
cdr3_aa: CASSRPGHNNEQFF
cdr3_nt: TGTGCCAGCAGCCGGCCGGGCCATAACAATGAGCAGTTCTTC

clone_size: .
j_call: TRBJ2-3
v_call: TRBV5-1
d_call: .
cdr3_aa: CASSTAQVSDTQYF
cdr3_nt: TGCGCCAGCAGCACCGCTCAAGTGTCAGATACGCAGTATTTT

clone_size: .
j_call: TRBJ2-2
v_call: TRBV19
d_call: .
cdr3_aa: CASSTRFGELFF
cdr3_nt: TGTGCCAGTAGTACCCGCTTCGGGGAGCTGTTTTTT

clone_size: .
j_call: TRBJ1-4
v_call: TRBV18
d_call: .
cdr3_aa: CASSPGGTGYEKLFF
cdr3_nt: TGTGCCAGCTCGCCTGGGGGAACTGGGTATGAAAAACTGTTTTTT

clone_size: .
j_call: TRBJ2-1
v_call: TRBV5-5
d_call: .
cdr3_aa: CASSPQASNNEQFF
cdr3_nt: TGTGCCAGCAGCCCGCAAGCGTCCAACAATGAGCAGTTCTTC

clone_size: .
j_call: TRBJ2-7
v_call: TRBV7-9
d_call: TRBD1
cdr3_aa: CASTTQGDRGEQYF
cdr3_nt: TGTGCCAGCACCACCCAGGGGGACAGGGGCGAGCAGTACTTC

clone_size: .
j_call: TRBJ1-3
v_call: TRBV18
d_call: .
cdr3_aa: CASSLQPSGNTIYF
cdr3_nt: TGTGCCAGCTCCTTACAGCCGTCTGGAAACACCATATATTTT

clone_size: .
j_call: TRBJ1-1
v_call: TRBV10-3
d_call: TRBD1
cdr3_aa: CAISDDRDTEAFF
cdr3_nt: TGTGCCATCAGTGACGACAGGGACACTGAAGCTTTCTTT

clone_size: .
j_call: TRBJ1-2
v_call: TRBV12-3/TRBV12-4
d_call: .
cdr3_aa: CASSPRAYGYTF
cdr3_nt: TGTGCCAGCAGCCCGCGTGCTTATGGCTACACCTTC

clone_size: once
j_call: TRBJ1-1
v_call: TRBV12-5
d_call: .
cdr3_aa: CASGVSGLAFF
cdr3_nt: TGTGCTAGTGGTGTCTCAGGGTTAGCTTTCTTT

clone_size: .
j_call: TRBJ2-5
v_call: TRBV24-1
d_call: TRBD1
cdr3_aa: CATSDTKGTGGGETQYF
cdr3_nt: TGTGCCACCAGTGATACGAAAGGGACAGGAGGAGGAGAGACCCAGTACTTC

clone_size: .
j_call: TRBJ2-3
v_call: TRBV9
d_call: .
cdr3_aa: CASSVAELTDTQYF
cdr3_nt: TGTGCCAGCAGCGTAGCAGAGCTCACAGATACGCAGTATTTT

clone_size: .
j_call: TRBJ2-3
v_call: TRBV7-3
d_call: .
cdr3_aa: CASSLETSRTQYF
cdr3_nt: TGTGCCAGCAGCTTAGAGACTAGTAGGACGCAGTATTTT

clone_size: few
j_call: TRBJ1-1
v_call: TRBV19
d_call: .
cdr3_aa: CASHLLGHEKPEAFF
cdr3_nt: TGTGCCAGTCACCTCCTTGGACACGAGAAACCCGAAGCTTTCTTT

clone_size: .
j_call: TRBJ2-5
v_call: TRBV6-5
d_call: TRBD2
cdr3_aa: CASKSSSGSWETQYF
cdr3_nt: TGTGCCAGCAAATCTTCTAGCGGGAGTTGGGAGACCCAGTACTTC

clone_size: .
j_call: TRBJ1-3
v_call: TRBV19
d_call: .
cdr3_aa: CASSIAGAGNTIYF
cdr3_nt: TGTGCCAGTAGTATTGCAGGGGCTGGAAACACCATATATTTT

clone_size: .
j_call: TRBJ2-7
v_call: TRBV6-5
d_call: .
cdr3_aa: CASSTTAPSYEEQYF
cdr3_nt: TGTGCCAGCAGTACGACAGCACCTTCCTACGAGGAGCAGTACTTC

clone_size: .
j_call: TRBJ1-5
v_call: TRBV5-8
d_call: .
cdr3_aa: CASSGYGYSNQPQHF
cdr3_nt: TGTGCCAGCAGCGGGTACGGGTATAGCAATCAGCCCCAGCATTTT